The text below deals with one T cell receptor (beta chain). Original methodology: Researchers report that nucleated cell counts were estimated from reference gene primer amplification. Data came from immunoSEQ multiplex PCR; TCRdb stores just in-frame clones and leaves some out. The DNA gave D and trimming, while V, J and clone size come from that table. The profile covers some 240,000 clones, with 75% to 90% appearing a single time and 9.5% to 15% taken by the ten largest. The data are from a study of blood T cell repertoires in COVID-19. Study details: Acute-phase and convalescent COVID-19 samples originated in the United States, Italy and Spain. T cells, B-cell-depleted T cells, or PBMCs provided the cDNA or gDNA that served as material.

The CDR3 spans 11 residues. V was clipped by 6 bases and J by 11 bases, with 11 bases between them. The receptor was isolated from a woman aged 60-75 years with active or convalescent COVID-19. The chain uses TRBV12-3 or TRBV12-4 and TRBJ2-4; possible D gene TRBD1, 6 bases. The sample taken for sequencing was peripheral blood. Written as DNA, the CDR3 is TGTGCCAGCAGCGTACAGGGTCTTCAGTACTTC. Protein: CASSVQGLQYF.